The 22 T cell receptor beta chains in this list originate from one sample, sequenced in a study of OX40 agonist ivuxolimab in advanced cancers. Assay used: immunoSEQ multiplex PCR; TCRdb lists only in-frame clones, some missing. Altogether roughly 100,000 clones are present, under 85% being singletons, with the ten largest covering 3% to 4%. The sequences come from CD4+ or CD8+ T cells sorted from blood, collected in a trial of the OX40 agonist ivuxolimab. Receptors were obtained from an adult with an advanced solid tumor such as melanoma, head and neck, liver or kidney cancer.

In DNA form, the CDR3 reads TGTGCCAGCCAGGAGCTCCGTACATTAAACTATGGCTACACCTTC. Amino acids: CASQELRTLNYGYTF. The rearrangement links TRBV6-1 to TRBJ1-2, with unresolved D. With 8 bases removed from V and 2 bases from J, the gap between germline ends came to 18 bases. CDR1 is MNHNS, CDR2 SASEGT, per germline. This CDR3 has 15 residues.

Points on this clone: At one end, the junction sequence differs from germline, possibly due to a read error. The chain joins TRBV11-2 to TRBJ2-7; 7 nucleotides agree with TRBD2. There are 12 residues in the CDR3. From germline, CDR1 is SGHAT and CDR2 FQNNGV. The CDR3 protein is CASSWGQRGTNF. CDR3 sequence (DNA): TGTGCCAGCAGCTGGGGTCAGCGGGGCACAAACTTC.

V gene TRBV4-3 combines with J gene TRBJ2-3; the D is unclear. The CDR3 loop spans 17 amino acids. V was shortened by 2 bases and J by 1 base, with 16 bases between the two germline ends. In germline, CDR1 is LGHNA, CDR2 YSLEER. The CDR3 nucleotides are TGCGCCAGCAGCCAAACCTACGACTCCTTCGGCACAGATACGCAGTATTTT. Protein product: CASSQTYDSFGTDTQYF.

V usage is TRBV5-6 and J usage is TRBJ2-1, with unresolved D. Germline values: CDR1 SGHDT, CDR2 YYEEEE. The CDR3 extends over 12 amino acids. Trimming removed 2 bases from V and 6 bases from J, with 6 bases in between. CDR3 in amino acids: CASSFGPNEQFF. For the CDR3, the DNA is TGTGCCAGCAGCTTCGGACCCAATGAGCAGTTCTTC.

By share, this clone ranks as medium-sized. The same CDR3 arises from other DNA sequences in this sample as well. The genes are TRBV28 and TRBJ1-2, with D perhaps TRBD1 (5 bases). Trimming cost V 8 bases and J 2 bases, with 12 bases left between them. CDR3 length equals 13 residues. From germline, CDR1 is MDHEN and CDR2 SYDVKM. In DNA, the CDR3 is TGTGCCAGCGTTCCGCGGGGCAACTATGGCTACACCTTC. Translation: CASVPRGNYGYTF.

This clone turned up a few times. This chain links TRBV4-1 with TRBJ2-2; D gene uncertain. Germline CDR1 and CDR2: MGHRA and YSYEKL. The CDR3 totals 15 residues. V shed 4 bases and J shed 0 bases, with 9 bases lying between them. CDR3 amino acids: CASSPSTANTGELFF. CDR3 nucleotides: TGCGCCAGCAGCCCCAGCACAGCGAACACCGGGGAGCTGTTTTTT.

This chain links TRBV2 with TRBJ2-5; D gene uncertain. The V gene's germline CDR1 is SNHLY and CDR2 FYNNEI. Trimming stripped 6 bases from V and 3 bases from J, with 14 bases between. The CDR3 has 14 amino acids. Here the CDR3 reads CASSTRLSEETQYF. The CDR3 DNA follows: TGTGCCAGCAGCACGAGGTTATCAGAAGAGACCCAGTACTTC. Using reference TRBV2 and TRBJ2-5 for the parts outside the CDR3, the full variable domain is EPEVTQTPSHQVTQMGQEVILRCVPISNHLYFYWYRQILGQKVEFLVSFYNNEISEKSEIFDDQFSVERPDGSNFTLKIRSTKLEDSAMYFCASSTRLSEETQYFGPGTRLLVL.

The V gene is TRBV11-2, the J gene TRBJ2-7; no reliable D call. The CDR3 length is 14 residues. Germline V CDR1 and CDR2: SGHAT, FQNNGV. V was shortened by 5 bases and J by 2 bases, with 13 bases between the two germline ends. CDR3 protein: CASSLGLGAYEQYF. For the CDR3, the DNA is TGTGCCAGCAGCCTAGGCCTTGGTGCCTACGAGCAGTACTTC.

This clone appeared a single time. This sequence joins TRBV28 and TRBJ2-7, with D possibly matching TRBD2 (6 bases). This CDR3 has 15 residues. Germline-derived CDR1 and CDR2 are MDHEN and SYDVKM. The V end was cut by 3 bases, the J end by 2 bases, with 14 bases between. The CDR3 sequence is CASSLGAGGTYEQYF. The CDR3 region has the DNA TGTGCCAGCAGTTTGGGAGCGGGTGGGACCTACGAGCAGTACTTC.

This clone was counted a few times. V usage is TRBV18 and J usage is TRBJ2-4; 7 bases align to TRBD1. The V gene's germline CDR1 is KGHSH and CDR2 LQKENI. V gave up 4 bases and J gave up 8 bases; unmatched junction bases: 8. The CDR3 length is 14 residues. The CDR3 spells CASSQPTDRDIQYF. The CDR3 region has the DNA TGTGCCAGCTCACAACCTACCGACAGGGACATTCAGTACTTC. The full variable domain, completed using reference TRBV18 and TRBJ2-4, is NAGVMQNPRHLVRRRGQEARLRCSPMKGHSHVYWYRQLPEEGLKFMVYLQKENIIDESGMPKERFSAEFPKEGPSILRIQQVVRGDSAAYFCASSQPTDRDIQYFGAGTRLSVL.

The V call is TRBV2, the J call TRBJ2-1; no clear D. The germline V gene encodes CDR1 SNHLY and CDR2 FYNNEI. V was trimmed by 7 bases and J by 2 bases, leaving 15 bases between them. This CDR3 is built from 15 residues. The CDR3 spells CASKWKSSAYNEQFF. For the CDR3, the DNA is TGTGCCAGCAAGTGGAAAAGCTCGGCCTACAATGAGCAGTTCTTC.

This clone was seen a single time. The chain carries TRBV5-1 and TRBJ2-1, with D unresolved. This CDR3 spans 15 amino acids. V lost 0 bases to trimming and J lost 0 bases, with 7 bases between them. Looked up from germline, CDR1 is SGHRS and CDR2 is YFSETQ. CDR3 region: CASSLAGTSYNEQFF. CDR3 nucleotides: TGCGCCAGCAGCTTGGCTGGCACCTCCTACAATGAGCAGTTCTTC.

This chain connects TRBV28 to TRBJ2-7; D is perhaps TRBD1 (6 bases). V lost 2 bases to trimming and J lost 3 bases, with 11 bases between them. Germline V CDR1 and CDR2: MDHEN, SYDVKM. The CDR3 loop spans 14 amino acids. The CDR3 region is CASSLTGTHYEQYF. In DNA, the CDR3 is TGTGCCAGCAGTTTAACAGGGACCCACTACGAGCAGTACTTC.

This rearrangement joins TRBV19 to TRBJ1-1, with 9 bases fitting TRBD1. The CDR3 covers 14 residues. Germline V gene data show CDR1 as LNHDA and CDR2 as SQIVND (reference sequence). The ends lost 6 bases at V and 5 bases at J; junction bases unmatched: 7. CDR3 in DNA: TGTGCCAGTAGCTACAGGGGGCGAAGAACTGAAGCTTTCTTT. As protein: CASSYRGRRTEAFF.

V usage is TRBV13 and J usage is TRBJ2-7; possibly TRBD2 for D (5 bases). In germline, CDR1 is PRHDT, CDR2 FYEKMQ (reference sequence). The CDR3 loop spans 14 amino acids. V shed 1 base and J shed 2 bases, with 9 bases lying between them. The CDR3 reads CASSLASRTYEQYF. CDR3 bases: TGTGCCAGCAGCTTAGCTAGCCGGACCTACGAGCAGTACTTC.

The CDR3 spells CASSPGRNNEQFF. The CDR3 DNA reads TGTGCCAGCAGCCCCGGGCGGAACAATGAGCAGTTCTTC. The rearrangement uses TRBV7-2 and TRBJ2-1; no clear D. V was clipped by 5 bases and J by 5 bases, with 10 bases between them. Germline V gives CDR1 SGHTA, CDR2 FQGNSA. This CDR3 region has 13 residues.

The chain links TRBV27 to TRBJ2-7, with 10 bases that match TRBD1. Trimming cost V 4 bases and J 3 bases; bases outside gene matches: 0. Germline CDR1 is MNHEY and CDR2 is SMNVEV (reference sequence). The CDR3 consists of 13 residues. The CDR3 region has the DNA TGTGCCAGCAGTTGGGACAGGGGCTACGAGCAGTACTTC. This encodes CASSWDRGYEQYF.

V and J are TRBV7-2 and TRBJ2-6, with 8 bases lining up with TRBD1. This CDR3 spans 15 amino acids. Germline V gives CDR1 SGHTA, CDR2 FQGNSA. V lost 3 bases and J lost 3; bases outside the gene matches: 1. CDR3 sequence: CASSFGQGGANVLTF. Here the CDR3 DNA reads TGTGCCAGCAGCTTCGGACAGGGTGGGGCCAACGTCCTGACTTTC. The full variable domain, rest sourced from reference TRBV7-2 and TRBJ2-6, is GAGVSQSPSNKVTEKGKDVELRCDPISGHTALYWYRQSLGQGLEFLIYFQGNSAPDKSGLPSDRFSAERTGGSVSTLTIQRTQQEDSAVYLCASSFGQGGANVLTFGAGSRLTVL.

The chain links TRBV7-9 to TRBJ2-5; the D is unclear. The last part of the DNA fits TRBJ2-7 better; the J call may be wrong. This CDR3 is 13 amino acids long. Germline V gene sequence: CDR1 SEHNR, CDR2 FQNEAQ (reference sequence). The CDR3 DNA reads TGTGCCAGCAGCTCCCTTTCTAGGTACGAGCAGTACTTC. Its translation: CASSSLSRYEQYF.

The chain couples TRBV7-9 to TRBJ2-1; D gene ambiguous. The germline V and J ends were trimmed by 4 bases and 6 bases, with 7 bases remaining between them. This CDR3 has 12 amino acids. Per the germline V gene, CDR1 is SEHNR and CDR2 is FQNEAQ (reference sequence). This CDR3 reads CASSSTSNEQFF. In nucleotides, the CDR3 is TGTGCCAGCAGCTCGACGTCCAATGAGCAGTTCTTC.

This chain links TRBV7-9 with TRBJ1-4; no clear D. This CDR3 contains 11 residues. The germline CDR1 and CDR2 sequences are SEHNR and FQNEAQ (reference sequence). Trimming stripped 3 bases from V and 7 bases from J, with 3 bases between. The CDR3 spells CASSLLEKLFF. CDR3 DNA sequence: TGTGCCAGCAGCTTGCTTGAAAAACTGTTTTTT.

The chain links TRBV7-2 to TRBJ1-6; a weak D match, TRBD1 (6 bases). Germline assignment: CDR1 SGHTA and CDR2 FQGNSA. This CDR3 has 14 amino acids. The ends were cut back, 7 bases at V and 7 bases at J, with 14 bases in the middle. CDR3 loop: CASTEQGGNSPLHF. The DNA for the CDR3 is TGTGCCAGCACCGAACAGGGTGGGAATTCACCCCTCCACTTT.